The TCR beta chain under discussion was sequenced for a study of vaccination effects on CD4 cells after COVID-19 (dated by TCRdb to between 2021 and 2023). About the investigation overall: Across the study, the median time from the second dose to post-vaccine sampling was 72 days (range 14 to 241). SARS-CoV-2 spike-specific CD4+ TCR repertoires were compared before and after mRNA vaccination in COVID-19 convalescent patients and in infection-naive vaccine recipients. A total of 9 to 11 COVID-19 convalescent patients and a handful of SARS-CoV-2-naive healthy vaccine recipients were included in the full study. Cultures from other donors in the study were sequenced with the Oncomine TCR Beta short-read assay on an Illumina iSeq 100.

The library came from the immunoSEQ multiplex PCR assay. DNA from the cultured and isolated CD4+ T cells underwent TCR beta CDR3 sequencing. The authors' pipeline ran thus. Non-productive TCR sequences were discarded, and reads were trimmed to the CDR3 region, with only CDR3s of 7 or more amino acids retained. Antigen-specific clonotypes were identified with the MANAFEST web app by comparing expansion in peptide wells against reference cultures. Positive clones required FDR<0.05 expansion versus reference and all other wells, odds ratio above 5, and frequency above 0.1% in two replicate wells. Clonotypes significantly expanded in SARS-CoV-2 spike wells and in at least one common cold coronavirus spike condition were defined as cross-reactive. CDR3 similarity was assessed by Levenshtein distance using the stringdist R package, and unrooted trees were constructed with ape in R 3.6.1. TCRdb obtained this table from immuneACCESS and retained in-frame rearrangements with V and J assigned. These tables miss some clones; where compared with another copy, unresolved V genes account for less than half of the shortfall, and the remainder is unexplained. The DNA was the basis for D and trimming; V, J and clone size are from that table. Within this sample are some 20,000 clones, with roughly four fifths of them counted one time only. The biggest ten clones account for about 9.3% of the sample.

The research as a whole found: In healthy vaccine recipients, vaccine-induced clones were almost all SARS-CoV-2 mono-reactive, with only 1 of 255 cross-reactive with common cold coronaviruses. Only a small number of convalescent patients were included, and no early post-infection timepoints were available, which limited the study. Marked clonal contraction was observed in both infection-induced and vaccine-induced clones at late post-vaccination timepoints, consistent with waning T cell responses.

Note on this clone: Its specific antigen is unknown. Base qualities were left out, and no much larger clone turns up one base away.

To identify antigen-specific CD4+ T cell clonotypes by their expansion, the ViraFEST assay first stimulated PBMC with viral peptide pools and then applied TCR sequencing. After about 10 days of culture, CD4+ T cells were isolated with the EasySep CD4+ T cell isolation kit. Two doses of either the BNT162b2 or the mRNA-1273 mRNA SARS-CoV-2 vaccine were administered to participants. The absence of prior SARS-CoV-2 infection in healthy vaccine recipients was confirmed by negative nucleocapsid antibodies before and after vaccination. About 2.1 million PBMC per well were cultured in IMDM with about 4.5% human AB serum, roughly 11 IU/ml IL-2 and gentamicin, plus 10 ug/ml peptides. Half of the culture medium was replaced with fresh IL-2-containing medium on days 3 and 7. Unless noted otherwise, every peptide stimulation condition was cultured in triplicate wells. PBMC were separated from whole blood using Ficoll-Paque Plus gradient centrifugation and were then either cryopreserved at -140C or used fresh. Overlapping peptide pools spanned the spike proteins of SARS-CoV-2 and the common cold coronaviruses HCoV-NL63, HCoV-OC43 and HCoV-229E. Genomic DNA was extracted from cultured CD4+ T cells with the QIAamp micro DNA kit.

From the cysteine up to the phenylalanine, the CDR3 has a length of 15 residues. Just the 45-base CDR3 DNA is kept, in frame starting at base 1. The germline V gene (reference sequence) provides CDR1 MNHNY and CDR2 SVGAGI. Germline trimming: 3 bases from V, 6 bases from J; junction bases outside gene matches: 6. The TCR originated in a human donor who received a COVID-19 vaccine. This specimen consisted of CD4+ T cells from PBMCs cultured with HCoV-229E spike peptides, obtained after COVID-19 vaccination. According to the study, the label for this sample's cell subset or site signals: HCoV-229E spike overlapping peptide pool stimulation. The chain joins TRBV6-6 to TRBJ2-1; TRBD1 lines up with 9 middle nucleotides. The nucleotides are TGTGCCAGCAGTTATCCCGGACAGGGGATCAATGAGCAGTTCTTC. Its protein product is CASSYPGQGINEQFF.